Listed below are T cell receptor beta chains from one sample, sequenced in a study of T cells in Graves' hyperthyroidism and ophthalmopathy. TCRdb ran MiXCR on the multiplex PCR reads and lists one entry per CDR3 protein. The table has about 270,000 distinct CDR3 sequences, less than 30% seen once. The sample was blood. These TCRs come from a man in his forties with Graves' hyperthyroidism that later progressed to Graves' ophthalmopathy. CDR3s include the opening cysteine and the closing phenylalanine or tryptophan. Each record gives: CDR3 DNA, CDR3 protein, J gene, CDR3 length, clone size, V gene, D gene. A D gene is named only where the DNA matches it firmly. Where a row states a size, it is once, few, many or the class of an expanded clone; other rows omit it.

cdr3_nt: TGTGCCAGCAGCTTTCTTGGGCAGGGCCAAGAGACCCAGTACTTC; cdr3_aa: CASSFLGQGQETQYF; j_call: TRBJ2-5; cdr3_length: 15; clone_size: many; v_call: TRBV7-2; d_call: NA
cdr3_nt: TGTGCCAGCATTGGGACAGGTCGAGGGGGCTACACCTTC; cdr3_aa: CASIGTGRGGYTF; j_call: TRBJ1-2; cdr3_length: 13; clone_size: once; v_call: TRBV6-1; d_call: TRBD1
cdr3_nt: TGTGCCAGCAGCATCGAAGAGACCCAGTACTTC; cdr3_aa: CASSIEETQYF; j_call: TRBJ2-5; cdr3_length: 11; clone_size: many; v_call: TRBV9; d_call: NA
cdr3_nt: TGTGCCATCAGTGAACAGACAGGGAGTGAAGCTTTCTTT; cdr3_aa: CAISEQTGSEAFF; j_call: TRBJ1-1; cdr3_length: 13; clone_size: NA; v_call: TRBV10-3; d_call: TRBD1
cdr3_nt: TGTGCCAGCAGCTTAGTCCATCCGACAGGGAACACTGAAGCTTTCTTT; cdr3_aa: CASSLVHPTGNTEAFF; j_call: TRBJ1-1; cdr3_length: 16; clone_size: many; v_call: TRBV11-3; d_call: NA
cdr3_nt: TGCAGTGCTCTATCGACAGCGATCCTAATACAAGAGACCCAGTACTTC; cdr3_aa: CSALSTAILIQETQYF; j_call: TRBJ2-5; cdr3_length: 16; clone_size: few; v_call: TRBV20-1; d_call: NA
cdr3_nt: TGTGCCAGCAGTTTGCGGCCAGGGACACGAGGGCCCCAGCATTTT; cdr3_aa: CASSLRPGTRGPQHF; j_call: TRBJ1-5; cdr3_length: 15; clone_size: many; v_call: TRBV12-3/TRBV12-4; d_call: NA
cdr3_nt: TGTGCCAGCAGTTACGGGACAGGAGACCAAGAGACCCAGTACTTC; cdr3_aa: CASSYGTGDQETQYF; j_call: TRBJ2-5; cdr3_length: 15; clone_size: few; v_call: TRBV6-5; d_call: TRBD1
cdr3_nt: TGTGCCAGCAGTGAAGGGGACGAAAATGGTTTCTTT; cdr3_aa: CASSEGDENGFF; j_call: TRBJ1-1; cdr3_length: 12; clone_size: few; v_call: TRBV25-1; d_call: NA
cdr3_nt: NA; cdr3_aa: CASSTGLGMGSMNTEAFF; j_call: TRBJ1-1; cdr3_length: 18; clone_size: many; v_call: TRBV19; d_call: NA
cdr3_nt: TGTGCCAGCAGTTACTCGTCCTCTAGCGGGAGTCGAGGGGAGCTGTTTTTT; cdr3_aa: CASSYSSSSGSRGELFF; j_call: TRBJ2-2; cdr3_length: 17; clone_size: many; v_call: TRBV6-5; d_call: TRBD2
cdr3_nt: TGTGCCAGCAGTGCCTCATTTGAGACCCAGTACTTC; cdr3_aa: CASSASFETQYF; j_call: TRBJ2-5; cdr3_length: 12; clone_size: NA; v_call: TRBV6-1; d_call: NA
cdr3_nt: TGTGCCAGCATCCCTAGCGGGGGGGTCCAAGAGACCCAGTACTTC; cdr3_aa: CASIPSGGVQETQYF; j_call: TRBJ2-5; cdr3_length: 15; clone_size: few; v_call: TRBV6-1; d_call: TRBD2
cdr3_nt: TGCAGTGCAGAACAGGGGGCTACTGGAAACACCATATATTTT; cdr3_aa: CSAEQGATGNTIYF; j_call: TRBJ1-3; cdr3_length: 14; clone_size: many; v_call: TRBV20-1; d_call: TRBD1
cdr3_nt: TGTGCCAGCAGCTTAAGCGCCTCAGGGGGATATAACACTGAAGCTTTCTTT; cdr3_aa: CASSLSASGGYNTEAFF; j_call: TRBJ1-1; cdr3_length: 17; clone_size: many; v_call: TRBV7-8; d_call: TRBD1
cdr3_nt: TGTGCCAGCAGCTTCGGGACAAGGACAGATACGCAGTATTTT; cdr3_aa: CASSFGTRTDTQYF; j_call: TRBJ2-3; cdr3_length: 14; clone_size: few; v_call: TRBV5-6; d_call: NA
cdr3_nt: TGTGCCAGCGGCGTGGGACAGGGGAACACTGAAGCTTTCTTT; cdr3_aa: CASGVGQGNTEAFF; j_call: TRBJ1-1; cdr3_length: 14; clone_size: NA; v_call: TRBV5-6; d_call: TRBD1
cdr3_nt: TGTGCCAGCAGCTTAAGAGGGGGATTATCCTACGAGCAGTACTTC; cdr3_aa: CASSLRGGLSYEQYF; j_call: TRBJ2-7; cdr3_length: 15; clone_size: many; v_call: TRBV13; d_call: NA
cdr3_nt: TGTGCCAGCAGACCACCGGGACAATTTTCTTCACCCCTCCACTTT; cdr3_aa: CASRPPGQFSSPLHF; j_call: TRBJ1-6; cdr3_length: 15; clone_size: many; v_call: TRBV6-1; d_call: NA
cdr3_nt: TGTGCCAGCAGCCAAGATCCCACTGAAGCTTTCTTT; cdr3_aa: CASSQDPTEAFF; j_call: TRBJ1-1; cdr3_length: 12; clone_size: many; v_call: TRBV3-1; d_call: NA
cdr3_nt: TGTGCCAGCAGCCAAGGGGGCGGATCTAGCACAGATACGCAGTATTTT; cdr3_aa: CASSQGGGSSTDTQYF; j_call: TRBJ2-3; cdr3_length: 16; clone_size: few; v_call: TRBV4-2; d_call: NA
cdr3_nt: TGTGCCAGCACGAGGAGGGTCTATGGCTACACCTTC; cdr3_aa: CASTRRVYGYTF; j_call: TRBJ1-2; cdr3_length: 12; clone_size: many; v_call: TRBV6-1; d_call: NA
cdr3_nt: TGTGCCAGCAGTTCTTACGGGACAGGAGTTGATGGCTACACCTTC; cdr3_aa: CASSSYGTGVDGYTF; j_call: TRBJ1-2; cdr3_length: 15; clone_size: many; v_call: TRBV6-5; d_call: TRBD1
cdr3_nt: TGCAGTGCTAGTTCCCTTGGGGGGAAAGGTGGCTACACCTTC; cdr3_aa: CSASSLGGKGGYTF; j_call: TRBJ1-2; cdr3_length: 14; clone_size: many; v_call: TRBV20-1; d_call: NA
cdr3_nt: TGTGCCAGCAGCCCCCTTATCGGTGTGGGGAAAGGCTACACCTTC; cdr3_aa: CASSPLIGVGKGYTF; j_call: TRBJ1-2; cdr3_length: 15; clone_size: NA; v_call: TRBV7-9; d_call: NA
cdr3_nt: TGTGCCAGCAGCTTAGATCTCAGGGGGGTCCGGGCCCAGTACTTC; cdr3_aa: CASSLDLRGVRAQYF; j_call: TRBJ2-5; cdr3_length: 15; clone_size: NA; v_call: TRBV11-2; d_call: NA
cdr3_nt: TGTGCCAGCAGCCTAATAGGGACAGCTCGGGAGCAGTACTTC; cdr3_aa: CASSLIGTAREQYF; j_call: TRBJ2-7; cdr3_length: 14; clone_size: many; v_call: TRBV3-1; d_call: TRBD1
cdr3_nt: TGTGCCAGCAGACCTCCTTCCAACAGGGGAACAGAGACCCAGTACTTC; cdr3_aa: CASRPPSNRGTETQYF; j_call: TRBJ2-5; cdr3_length: 16; clone_size: many; v_call: TRBV12-3/TRBV12-4; d_call: TRBD1
cdr3_nt: TGTGCCACCGGGATCGGTTATAATTCACCCCTCCACTTT; cdr3_aa: CATGIGYNSPLHF; j_call: TRBJ1-6; cdr3_length: 13; clone_size: NA; v_call: TRBV7-3; d_call: NA
cdr3_nt: TGTGCCAGCAGCCGAACTGAGGGCACTGAAGCTTTCTTT; cdr3_aa: CASSRTEGTEAFF; j_call: TRBJ1-1; cdr3_length: 13; clone_size: few; v_call: TRBV16; d_call: NA
cdr3_nt: TGCAGCGTTGAAGCGAACACTGAAGCTTTCTTT; cdr3_aa: CSVEANTEAFF; j_call: TRBJ1-1; cdr3_length: 11; clone_size: many; v_call: TRBV29-1; d_call: NA
cdr3_nt: TGTGCCTGGAGTCCGGGACTAGCGAACGAGCAGTACTTC; cdr3_aa: CAWSPGLANEQYF; j_call: TRBJ2-7; cdr3_length: 13; clone_size: NA; v_call: TRBV30; d_call: TRBD2
cdr3_nt: TGTGCCAGCAGCGCCAGGGGAACAGAGACCCAGTACTTC; cdr3_aa: CASSARGTETQYF; j_call: TRBJ2-5; cdr3_length: 13; clone_size: NA; v_call: TRBV6-1; d_call: NA
cdr3_nt: TGCAGTGCACCGAGACGGGACAGGCCGACTATGAACACTGAAGCTTTCTTT; cdr3_aa: CSAPRRDRPTMNTEAFF; j_call: TRBJ1-1; cdr3_length: 17; clone_size: many; v_call: TRBV20-1; d_call: TRBD1
cdr3_nt: TGCAGTGCTAAGACAGGGTTGGGCAATCAGCCCCAGCATTTT; cdr3_aa: CSAKTGLGNQPQHF; j_call: TRBJ1-5; cdr3_length: 14; clone_size: many; v_call: TRBV20-1; d_call: TRBD1
cdr3_nt: TGTGCCAGCAGCCCTGGACCTAGGCTATTTCATCGGTGGGAGACCCAGTACTTC; cdr3_aa: CASSPGPRLFHRWETQYF; j_call: TRBJ2-5; cdr3_length: 18; clone_size: many; v_call: TRBV28; d_call: NA
cdr3_nt: TGCGCCAGCAGCTTGAATGTGGGGGAGGACACTGAAGCTTTCTTT; cdr3_aa: CASSLNVGEDTEAFF; j_call: TRBJ1-1; cdr3_length: 15; clone_size: NA; v_call: TRBV5-1; d_call: NA
cdr3_nt: TGTGCCAGCAGTTCGCCCAGGTTGGGCAATCAGCCCCAGCATTTT; cdr3_aa: CASSSPRLGNQPQHF; j_call: TRBJ1-5; cdr3_length: 15; clone_size: many; v_call: TRBV27; d_call: NA
cdr3_nt: TGCAGCGCGAGCGACGGACTAGCAGGCAGGTCCTACAATGAGCAGTTCTTC; cdr3_aa: CSASDGLAGRSYNEQFF; j_call: TRBJ2-1; cdr3_length: 17; clone_size: few; v_call: TRBV29-1; d_call: TRBD2
cdr3_nt: TGTGCCAGCAGTTTCCTGTCGTACGAGCAGTACTTC; cdr3_aa: CASSFLSYEQYF; j_call: TRBJ2-7; cdr3_length: 12; clone_size: many; v_call: TRBV12-3/TRBV12-4; d_call: NA
cdr3_nt: TGTGCCACCAGTGACCCCTTCCAAGCGGGGGCCTCCTACAATGAGCAGTTCTTC; cdr3_aa: CATSDPFQAGASYNEQFF; j_call: TRBJ2-1; cdr3_length: 18; clone_size: many; v_call: TRBV24-1; d_call: TRBD2
cdr3_nt: TGTGCCAGCAGTGGTGCGGAATGGGAGACCCAGTACTTC; cdr3_aa: CASSGAEWETQYF; j_call: TRBJ2-5; cdr3_length: 13; clone_size: many; v_call: TRBV2; d_call: NA
cdr3_nt: TGTGCCAGCAGCACCGGGACAGGGGGCATTTCCAAAAACATTCAGTACTTC; cdr3_aa: CASSTGTGGISKNIQYF; j_call: TRBJ2-4; cdr3_length: 17; clone_size: NA; v_call: TRBV7-8; d_call: TRBD1
cdr3_nt: TGTGCCAGCAGGTTAGGATACGTGGGTTCGGAGACCCAGTACTTC; cdr3_aa: CASRLGYVGSETQYF; j_call: TRBJ2-5; cdr3_length: 15; clone_size: NA; v_call: TRBV7-9; d_call: NA
cdr3_nt: TGTGCCAGCAGCGCATGGGAGGTTAGTCAGCCCCAGCATTTT; cdr3_aa: CASSAWEVSQPQHF; j_call: TRBJ1-5; cdr3_length: 14; clone_size: NA; v_call: TRBV7-2; d_call: NA
cdr3_nt: TGTGCCAGTAGTATCCCATCCGATTTGAACACTGAAGCTTTCTTT; cdr3_aa: CASSIPSDLNTEAFF; j_call: TRBJ1-1; cdr3_length: 15; clone_size: many; v_call: TRBV19; d_call: NA
cdr3_nt: TGTGCCAGTAGAAGTAAGACGGAACAAGAGACCCAGTACTTC; cdr3_aa: CASRSKTEQETQYF; j_call: TRBJ2-5; cdr3_length: 14; clone_size: NA; v_call: TRBV19; d_call: NA
cdr3_nt: TGTGCCAGCAGCCCAGACAGTTATAGCAATCAGCCCCAGCATTTT; cdr3_aa: CASSPDSYSNQPQHF; j_call: TRBJ1-5; cdr3_length: 15; clone_size: few; v_call: TRBV27; d_call: NA
cdr3_nt: TGTGCCAGCAGTTATTCCCTTGGAGCACCGGTGGGCGAGCAGTACTTC; cdr3_aa: CASSYSLGAPVGEQYF; j_call: TRBJ2-7; cdr3_length: 16; clone_size: NA; v_call: TRBV28; d_call: NA
cdr3_nt: TGTGCCAGCAGCGAACTAGCCAAAAACATTCAGTACTTC; cdr3_aa: CASSELAKNIQYF; j_call: TRBJ2-4; cdr3_length: 13; clone_size: NA; v_call: TRBV27; d_call: NA
cdr3_nt: TGTGCCAGCAGTTTTGAGCTTGCCGAGCAGTACTTC; cdr3_aa: CASSFELAEQYF; j_call: TRBJ2-7; cdr3_length: 12; clone_size: many; v_call: TRBV12-3/TRBV12-4; d_call: NA
cdr3_nt: TGTGCCAGCAGCTTCCGAACGACCCGGGACAGGGACTACGAGCAGTACTTC; cdr3_aa: CASSFRTTRDRDYEQYF; j_call: TRBJ2-7; cdr3_length: 17; clone_size: once; v_call: TRBV11-2; d_call: TRBD1
cdr3_nt: TGCGCCAGCAGCCTGCATGATAGGGCCGGCGCTGAAGCTTTCTTT; cdr3_aa: CASSLHDRAGAEAFF; j_call: TRBJ1-1; cdr3_length: 15; clone_size: many; v_call: TRBV5-1; d_call: NA
cdr3_nt: TGTGCCACCGGGACTGAGGGAGGTCGGCAAGAGACCCAGTACTTC; cdr3_aa: CATGTEGGRQETQYF; j_call: TRBJ2-5; cdr3_length: 15; clone_size: many; v_call: TRBV24-1; d_call: NA
cdr3_nt: TGTGCCACCGAAAGAGCGGGAGCCCAAGAGACCCAGTACTTC; cdr3_aa: CATERAGAQETQYF; j_call: TRBJ2-5; cdr3_length: 14; clone_size: NA; v_call: TRBV15; d_call: TRBD2